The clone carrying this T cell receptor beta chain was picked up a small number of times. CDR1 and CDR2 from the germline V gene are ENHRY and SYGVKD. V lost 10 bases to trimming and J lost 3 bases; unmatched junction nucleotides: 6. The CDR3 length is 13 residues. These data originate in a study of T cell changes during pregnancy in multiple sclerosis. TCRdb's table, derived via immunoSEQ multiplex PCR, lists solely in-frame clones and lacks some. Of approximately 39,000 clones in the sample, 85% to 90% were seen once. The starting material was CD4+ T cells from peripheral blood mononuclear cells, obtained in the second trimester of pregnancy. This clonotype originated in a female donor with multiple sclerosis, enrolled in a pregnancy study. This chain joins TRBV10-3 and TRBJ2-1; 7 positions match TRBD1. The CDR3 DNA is TGTGCCAACAGGGGCGTAGGCTACAATGAGCAGTTCTTC. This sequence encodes CANRGVGYNEQFF.